The T cell receptor beta chain described here comes from a study of T-cell memory formation after mild COVID-19. Study-wide background: Each donor largely had its own TCR clusters.

The CDR3 is 14 residues long. From germline, CDR1 is ENHRY and CDR2 SYGVKD. Deletions cut 6 bases from V and 1 base from J, with 10 bases between. Broader study findings: Clones that got smaller from day 15 to 85 had even CD4/CD8, while clones growing later tipped toward CD4+. The authors did not confirm SARS-CoV-2 specificity of second-wave clones peaking day 37. Mainly CM and EM harbored the contracting CD4+ clones; mainly EMRA harbored the CD8+ ones.

Each CDR3 protein is one row after TCRdb ran MiXCR on the 5' RACE reads. The table includes approximately 440,000 distinct CDR3 sequences, 15% to 25% detected once. This clonotype has ten or more counts. The antigen remains undetermined. The specimen was PBMCs or a T cell subset sorted from them (not recorded which). The chain combines TRBV10-3 with TRBJ2-4; D is tentatively TRBD1 or TRBD2 (5 bases each). This receptor was identified in an adult woman who had mild COVID-19 (a few samples of this study predate the infection). Cell type and time point are not known. The chain's CDR3 is CAISGTHAKNIQYF. DNA of the CDR3: TGTGCCATCAGCGGGACCCACGCCAAAAACATTCAGTACTTC.